The T cell receptor beta chain described here comes from a study of post-analysis software for immune sequencing data. Study information: As for disease course, relapsing-remitting, secondary progressive and progressive-relapsing multiple sclerosis were all included. Study findings and constraints: For normalized Chao1 diversity, multiple sclerosis patients scored significantly lower than controls did. Patients had higher frequencies than controls of a handful of TRBV segments, including TRBV5-6, TRBV5-1 and TRBV20-1. Batch-matched samples strongly co-clustered by F measure.

Sequencing libraries made from TCR beta cDNA carried unique molecular identifiers. When roughly 0.85 to 11 million T cells were used, they gave a few hundred thousand cDNA molecules. One entry per CDR3 protein, called by TCRdb with MiXCR from the PCR reads. Of around 700,000 distinct CDR3 sequences listed, 55% to 60% are singletons. This CDR3 spans 14 amino acids. The V gene's germline CDR1 is LGHNA and CDR2 YSLEER. Trimming took 3 bases from V and 4 from J, leaving 12 bases between them. This clonotype showed up just once. Its antigen is not identified. The sequencing sample was made of blood. The TCR originated in a girl aged 2 to 10 with multiple sclerosis. The rearrangement links TRBV4-3 to TRBJ1-2; D ambiguous. Here the CDR3 DNA reads TGCGCCAGCAGCCATCCAAGCGCCAGCTATGGCTACACCTTC. Its translation is CASSHPSASYGYTF.